This TCR beta chain was profiled in a study of blood T cells in healthy people across ages. With a J-beta primer mix and a sample-barcoded 5' primer, a second PCR ran roughly 6 to 11 cycles. TCRdb reprocessed the 5' RACE reads with MiXCR, giving one entry per CDR3 protein. Among roughly 830,000 distinct CDR3 sequences listed, 55% to 65% were seen once. V was shortened by 5 bases and J by 8 bases, with 10 bases between the two germline ends. The CDR3 covers 12 residues. The sample holds a few counts of this clonotype. Source material: blood. V gene TRBV12-3 or TRBV12-4 combines with J gene TRBJ2-1; D tentatively fits TRBD1 or TRBD2 (5 bases each). The clonotype comes from a man aged 30 to 45 in good health. The CDR3 loop is CASSLRDDEQFF. DNA for the CDR3: TGTGCCAGCAGTCTACGGGACGATGAGCAGTTCTTC.